This T cell receptor beta chain was observed in a study of cytomegalovirus exposure and HLA in healthy donors. As for the study in general: The use of the same platform for the approximately 110 validation repertoires and the roughly 700 first-cohort repertoires was reported by a later analysis.

Some clones are missing from TCRdb's copy, which holds only in-frame ones; the method was immunoSEQ multiplex PCR. Counted here are 70,000 to 75,000 clones, 94% occurring once; the ten biggest clones make up under 1.5%. The study's findings and limits: Diagnosis of cytomegalovirus status made by the classifier reportedly showed high specificity and sensitivity. The tendency of first-cohort TCR clusters to co-occur in the 110 or so validation repertoires emerged from a later analysis.

With 5 bases clipped from V and 3 bases from J, the junction kept 4 bases outside the gene matches. The germline gives CDR1 SGHTA, CDR2 FQGNSA. CDR3 length: 13 amino acids. As regards this clone: Its antigen is still unknown.

The sample consisted of PBMCs. The chain recombines TRBV7-2 with TRBJ2-7, with 7 bases lining up with TRBD1. This TCR was sampled from a man aged 18 to 30 in good health and CMV-seropositive. For the CDR3, the DNA is TGTGCCAGCAGCCCTCGACAGGGCTACGAGCAGTACTTC. Encoded protein: CASSPRQGYEQYF. Full variable domain (outside the CDR3, taken from reference TRBV7-2 and TRBJ2-7): GAGVSQSPSNKVTEKGKDVELRCDPISGHTALYWYRQSLGQGLEFLIYFQGNSAPDKSGLPSDRFSAERTGGSVSTLTIQRTQQEDSAVYLCASSPRQGYEQYFGPGTRLTVT.